These 18 T cell receptor beta chains were all obtained from the same sample, sequenced in a study of regulatory T cells in long-lasting Graves disease. Arm-PCR of CDR3 regions and iRepertoire HTBI primers were the basis on which TCR beta libraries were built. TCRdb reanalysed the multiplex PCR reads using MiXCR and keeps one entry per CDR3 protein. The table lists roughly 530,000 distinct CDR3 sequences, about 16% of them singletons. Time point noted: newly diagnosed GD, antithyroid drugs for less than 3 months. RNA isolated from PBMCs was used to make the TCR library. These sequences were also reported in another study, on T cells in Graves' hyperthyroidism and ophthalmopathy.

The sample in question was peripheral blood mononuclear cells (PBMCs), obtained at new diagnosis, from a patient treated with antithyroid drugs. These receptors all come from a woman aged 35-65 years with Graves disease.

As concerns this clonotype: A read error may explain this, as a much larger clone is one base away. J is TRBJ1-6 and V is TRBV7-9; TRBD1 matches 10 bases. The CDR3 runs 14 residues. V shed 5 bases and J 9 bases; nucleotides not matched to a gene: 4. Germline CDR1 and CDR2: SEHNR and FQNEAQ (reference sequence). This chain's CDR3 is CASSTGTGASPLHF. The CDR3 DNA is TGTGCCAGCAGCACCGGGACAGGGGCTTCACCCCTCCACTTT.

This clonotype appeared many times. The V gene is TRBV11-2, the J gene TRBJ1-1; TRBD1 matches at 8 bases. V dropped 2 bases and J dropped 7; count of bases not matched to a gene: 6. Germline CDR1 is SGHAT and CDR2 is FQNNGV. The CDR3 runs to 14 residues. CDR3 region: CASSLSRGHGEAFF. The CDR3 DNA reads TGTGCCAGCAGCTTAAGCAGGGGGCATGGTGAAGCTTTCTTT.

This clonotype was observed many times. The chain couples TRBV10-3 to TRBJ2-5; perhaps TRBD2 as D (6 bases). Per the germline V gene, CDR1 is ENHRY and CDR2 is SYGVKD. The CDR3 loop spans 14 amino acids. V lost 6 bases, J lost 1 base, and 12 bases lay in between. The CDR3 is CAISAGRSQETQYF. The CDR3 nucleotides read TGTGCCATCAGCGCGGGACGGAGCCAAGAGACCCAGTACTTC.

This clonotype was seen many times. The chain carries TRBV28 and TRBJ1-1; a weak D match, TRBD1 (5 bases). Trimming left V 2 bases short and J 0 bases short, with 19 bases between. CDR1 and CDR2 (germline): MDHEN, SYDVKM. This CDR3 is built from 18 residues. CDR3 DNA sequence: TGTGCCAGCAGTTTAGTGATAGGACAAGGGATCATGAACACTGAAGCTTTCTTT. Protein: CASSLVIGQGIMNTEAFF. The complete variable domain, with remaining parts taken from reference TRBV28 and TRBJ1-1, reads DVKVTQSSRYLVKRTGEKVFLECVQDMDHENMFWYRQDPGLGLRLIYFSYDVKMKEKGDIPEGYSVSREKKERFSLILESASTNQTSMYLCASSLVIGQGIMNTEAFFGQGTRLTVV.

Of note for this clonotype: A much more abundant neighbour one base away suggests this may be a read error. The CDR3 loop reads CASSVYLVAGVEQSF. The CDR3, as DNA: TGTGCCAGCAGTGTCTACCTTGTCGCGGGGGTGGAGCAGTCCTTC. The chain couples TRBV12-3 or TRBV12-4 to TRBJ2-4, with TRBD2 matching 7 bases. CDR3 length: 15 amino acids.

V usage is TRBV9 and J usage is TRBJ2-2, with 7 bases matching TRBD1. Germline CDR1 SGDLS, CDR2 YYNGEE. The ends lost 0 bases at V and 6 bases at J; junction bases unmatched: 5. This CDR3 has 15 residues. The CDR3 nucleotides read TGTGCCAGCAGCGTAGAGACAGGGCAAGCCGGGGAGCTGTTTTTT. As protein: CASSVETGQAGELFF.

At least ten counts were recorded for this clonotype. The chain recombines TRBV3-1 with TRBJ2-1; TRBD2 matches 8 bases. This CDR3 spans 15 amino acids. V gave up 5 bases and J gave up 1 base; unmatched junction bases: 4. Germline V gene data show CDR1 as LGHDT and CDR2 as YNNKEL (reference sequence). The CDR3 DNA reads TGTGCCAGCAGCTTGACTAGCGCTTCCTACAATGAGCAGTTCTTC. Its protein product is CASSLTSASYNEQFF.

This clonotype was recorded at least ten times. V gene TRBV6-5 combines with J gene TRBJ1-2; TRBD1 matches at 11 bases. V lost 2 bases, J lost 2 bases, and 1 base stayed unmatched. CDR1 is MNHEY, CDR2 SVGAGI, per germline. The CDR3 length is 15 residues. CDR3 DNA: TGTGCCAGCAGTTACGGGACAGGGGGGAACTATGGCTACACCTTC. Its protein product is CASSYGTGGNYGYTF.

The gene calls are TRBV12-3 or TRBV12-4 and TRBJ1-2, with 7 positions matching TRBD1. After removal of 8 bases from V and 4 bases from J, the junction contained 7 bases not matched to a gene. The CDR3 spans 13 residues. Here the CDR3 DNA reads TGTGCCAGCGGGTACAGGGGTGGCTATGGCTACACCTTC. It translates to CASGYRGGYGYTF.

A few counts support this clonotype. The chain recombines TRBV6-1 with TRBJ2-5, with D unresolved. Looked up from germline, CDR1 is MNHNS and CDR2 is SASEGT. The CDR3 spans 10 residues. The V end was cut by 8 bases, the J end by 5 bases, with 6 bases between. The CDR3 DNA is TGTGCCAGCTTTGGGGAGACCCAGTACTTC. Its translation: CASFGETQYF.

This chain links TRBV19 with TRBJ1-5; D is uncertain. Germline V gene lookup returns CDR1 LNHDA and CDR2 SQIVND (reference sequence). V was shortened by 7 bases and J by 0 bases, with 16 bases between the two germline ends. The CDR3 totals 16 residues. DNA for the CDR3: TGTGCCAGTACCCTCGGGATGTTCTATAGCAATCAGCCCCAGCATTTT. Translated: CASTLGMFYSNQPQHF.

This clonotype was seen many times. This chain connects TRBV5-1 to TRBJ2-7; maybe TRBD2 (7 bases). This CDR3 is built from 15 residues. CDR1 is SGHRS, CDR2 YFSETQ, per germline. Trimming took off 1 base at V and 2 bases at J, with 13 bases between the two ends. The CDR3 sequence is CASSLSGDNAYEQYF. The DNA for the CDR3 is TGCGCCAGCAGCTTGAGCGGGGACAATGCCTACGAGCAGTACTTC.

CDR3 in amino acids: CASTRDSIMGRNQPQHF. The CDR3 DNA sequence: TGTGCCAGTACCCGCGACAGTATTATGGGACGGAATCAGCCCCAGCATTTT. This rearrangement joins TRBV19 to TRBJ1-5; weak D call: TRBD1 (5 bases). The ends were cut back, 7 bases at V and 4 bases at J, with 23 bases in the middle. CDR1 and CDR2 from the germline V gene are LNHDA and SQIVND (reference sequence). The CDR3 runs to 17 residues.

This clonotype was observed a handful of times. The chain employs TRBV18 and TRBJ1-5; D uncertain. The CDR3 is 15 amino acids. V was cut by 2 bases and J by 5 bases, with 13 bases left in between. Per the germline V gene, CDR1 is KGHSH and CDR2 is LQKENI. In DNA form, the CDR3 reads TGTGCCAGCTCACCAGGGTCGGGAACTTATCAGCCCCAGCATTTT. Its translation: CASSPGSGTYQPQHF.

This chain uses TRBV30 with TRBJ1-1; no definite D call. The germline CDR1 and CDR2 sequences are GTSNPN and SVGIG (reference sequence). V lost 8 bases and J 1 base, leaving 8 bases between the germline ends. This CDR3 has 11 residues. CDR3 sequence: CARQSNTEAFF. The CDR3 DNA reads TGTGCCCGGCAGTCGAACACTGAAGCTTTCTTT.

There are a few counts of this clonotype. The chain joins TRBV14 to TRBJ1-1, with 9 bases identical to TRBD1. V was clipped by 0 bases and J by 4 bases; unmatched bases: 9. The germline V gene has CDR1 SGHDN and CDR2 FVKESK. There are 17 residues in the CDR3. The CDR3 is CASSQEQGAEWGTEAFF. For the CDR3, the DNA is TGTGCCAGCAGCCAAGAACAGGGGGCAGAGTGGGGCACTGAAGCTTTCTTT.

This clonotype has just a few counts. The chain carries TRBV4-1 and TRBJ1-5; no firm D call. The V gene lost 1 base and the J gene lost 5 bases, with 9 bases spanning the gap. The CDR3 totals 14 residues. Germline V gene sequence: CDR1 MGHRA, CDR2 YSYEKL. The CDR3 DNA sequence: TGCGCCAGCAGCCAAGCTCCGAGGCATCAGCCCCAGCATTTT. It yields the protein CASSQAPRHQPQHF.

This chain uses TRBV12-5 with TRBJ2-5; 10 bases align to TRBD1. This CDR3 is built from 15 residues. Per germline, CDR1 LGHNT and CDR2 FRNRAP. The ends lost 1 base at V and 5 bases at J; junction bases unmatched: 4. CDR3 in DNA: TGTGCTAGTGGTTTGGGACAGGGGGCGAGGGAGACCCAGTACTTC. Its protein is CASGLGQGARETQYF.